The 32 T cell receptor beta chains listed next were all sequenced from one sample in a study of early T cells in non-severe SARS-CoV-2 infection. TCRdb fed the 5' RACE reads into MiXCR, producing one record per CDR3 protein. The repertoire holds roughly 65,000 distinct CDR3 sequences, with approximately 11% as singletons. The sequenced material came from whole blood. The receptors originated from an adult who was a healthcare worker with PCR-confirmed SARS-CoV-2 infection or an uninfected control (not recorded which).

This clonotype occurred many times. The genes are TRBV20-1 and TRBJ1-1, with unresolved D. Germline V gene sequence: CDR1 DFQATT, CDR2 SNEGSKA (reference sequence). The CDR3 runs to 14 residues. V lost 3 bases and J lost 5, with 16 bases in between. The CDR3 protein is CSASLGSPKTEAFF. CDR3 bases: TGCAGTGCTAGTCTGGGCAGCCCTAAGACTGAAGCTTTCTTT.

The chain couples TRBV20-1 to TRBJ2-1; a possible D gene is TRBD1 (6 bases). Germline CDR1 DFQATT, CDR2 SNEGSKA (reference sequence). The CDR3 runs to 17 residues. V lost 0 bases to trimming and J lost 5 bases, with 20 bases between them. The DNA for the CDR3 is TGCAGTGCTAGAGATGGGTACGGGACATCCGCGAACAATGAGCAGTTCTTC. This codes for CSARDGYGTSANNEQFF.

V is TRBV3-1 and J is TRBJ2-4; no clear D gene. The length of the CDR3 is 13 residues. V lost 5 bases and J 8 bases, leaving 13 bases between the germline ends. In germline, CDR1 is LGHDT, CDR2 YNNKEL (reference sequence). The CDR3 region is CASSLGRFDIQYF. CDR3 sequence (DNA): TGTGCCAGCAGCTTGGGCAGGTTTGACATTCAGTACTTC.

This clonotype was counted a few times. The rearrangement links TRBV27 to TRBJ2-7; 8 positions agree with TRBD1. Germline V CDR1 and CDR2: MNHEY, SMNVEV (reference sequence). CDR3 length: 14 residues. The ends lost 5 bases at V and 2 bases at J; junction bases unmatched: 5. This CDR3 reads CASSKGQDPYEQYF. The CDR3 region has the DNA TGTGCCAGCAGTAAGGGACAGGACCCCTACGAGCAGTACTTC.

This clonotype was counted ten times or more. The rearrangement links TRBV28 to TRBJ2-7; 10 bases are a match to TRBD2. Germline CDR1 reads MDHEN; CDR2 reads SYDVKM. The CDR3 is 14 residues long. J was trimmed by 5 bases and V by 8 bases; bases with no gene match: 9. The CDR3 spells CASSQRLAGDEQYF. CDR3 nucleotides: TGTGCCAGCTCTCAAAGGCTAGCGGGAGACGAGCAGTACTTC.

This clonotype was counted only a few times. The V call is TRBV28, the J call TRBJ2-7, with 9 positions matching TRBD2. CDR3 length: 14 residues. V was pared by 3 bases and J by 5 bases, with 5 bases of the junction left unmatched. Germline assignment: CDR1 MDHEN and CDR2 SYDVKM. CDR3 protein: CASSFLSGSHEQYF. CDR3 DNA: TGTGCCAGCAGTTTCCTTAGCGGGAGCCACGAGCAGTACTTC.

The rearrangement links TRBV12-3 or TRBV12-4 to TRBJ1-2; the D is unclear. The CDR3 totals 14 residues. V lost 5 bases to trimming and J lost 8 bases, with 18 bases between them. The CDR3 DNA reads TGTGCCAGCAGTGCATCCGGGCCCCGAGGGGGCTACACCTTC. This encodes CASSASGPRGGYTF.

V usage is TRBV7-2 and J usage is TRBJ1-6; no reliable D call. CDR3 size: 15 residues. CDR1 SGHTA and CDR2 FQGNSA come from the germline V gene. Deletions cut 1 base from V and 10 bases from J, with 14 bases between. The CDR3 here is CASSLGSLVTSPLHF. The CDR3 region has the DNA TGTGCCAGCAGCTTAGGGTCGTTGGTTACCTCACCCCTCCACTTT.

This chain links TRBV20-1 with TRBJ2-2; D unresolved. V was trimmed by 1 base and J by 0 bases, leaving 9 bases between them. Germline values: CDR1 DFQATT, CDR2 SNEGSKA (reference sequence). The CDR3 runs 15 residues. The CDR3 reads CSARGVPANTGELFF. Written as DNA, the CDR3 is TGCAGTGCTAGAGGAGTACCCGCGAACACCGGGGAGCTGTTTTTT.

This clonotype has only a few counts. The chain couples TRBV28 to TRBJ2-7, with 9 nucleotides matching TRBD2. This CDR3 is built from 16 residues. The ends lost 6 bases at V and 4 bases at J; junction bases unmatched: 13. Germline V CDR1 and CDR2: MDHEN, SYDVKM. For the CDR3, the DNA is TGTGCCAGCAGGGACAGTGTTAGCGGGAGATTTTACGAGCAGTACTTC. As protein: CASRDSVSGRFYEQYF.

V usage is TRBV5-6 and J usage is TRBJ2-1, with D perhaps TRBD2 (5 bases). This CDR3 spans 13 amino acids. V shed 0 bases and J shed 5 bases, with 6 bases lying between them. CDR1 and CDR2 from the germline V gene are SGHDT and YYEEEE. The CDR3 reads CASSLAGNNEQFF. The CDR3 region has the DNA TGTGCCAGCAGCTTGGCGGGGAACAATGAGCAGTTCTTC.

This chain uses TRBV7-2 with TRBJ2-3; maybe TRBD2 (5 bases). CDR3 size: 13 residues. Deletions cut 8 bases from V and 2 bases from J, with 11 bases between. Germline assignment: CDR1 SGHTA and CDR2 FQGNSA. The DNA for the CDR3 is TGTGCCAGCGGAGCGGAATCCACAGATACGCAGTATTTT. Encoded protein: CASGAESTDTQYF.

The chain has TRBV20-1 and TRBJ2-1, with 7 bases identical to TRBD2. Germline V CDR1 and CDR2: DFQATT, SNEGSKA (reference sequence). CDR3 length equals 15 residues. Unmatched junction bases numbered 4, after V lost 2 bases and J lost 0 bases. Here the CDR3 reads CSARNGGSSYNEQFF. The DNA for the CDR3 is TGCAGTGCTAGAAACGGCGGGAGCTCCTACAATGAGCAGTTCTTC.

The J gene is TRBJ2-7, the V gene TRBV29-1, with 8 bases that match TRBD1. Germline assignment: CDR1 SQVTM and CDR2 ANQGSEA. V was clipped by 7 bases and J by 4 bases; unmatched bases: 6. The CDR3 is 12 residues long. The CDR3 DNA reads TGCAGCGCCGGACAGGGCAAGTACGAGCAGTACTTC. Residues: CSAGQGKYEQYF.

This clonotype showed up just a few times. The rearrangement uses TRBV4-3 and TRBJ2-1; D call uncertain. In germline, CDR1 is LGHNA, CDR2 YSLEER. Trimming removed 7 bases from V and 5 bases from J, with 6 bases in between. CDR3 size: 11 residues. The CDR3 loop is CASTPNNEQFF. The DNA of the CDR3 is TGCGCCAGCACCCCGAACAATGAGCAGTTCTTC.

This clonotype has more than one count but fewer than ten. This sequence joins TRBV6-2 or TRBV6-3 and TRBJ1-1; D uncertain. Germline V CDR1 and CDR2: MNHEY, SVGEGT. This CDR3 contains 13 residues. V was cut by 5 bases and J by 1 base, with 8 bases left in between. The CDR3, as DNA: TGTGCCAGCAGTCAGGCAGAGAACACTGAAGCTTTCTTT. It is translated as CASSQAENTEAFF.

This clonotype was detected ten times or more. The V call is TRBV7-8, the J call TRBJ2-3, with D tentatively TRBD2 (6 bases). The CDR3 is 15 residues long. Trimming took 11 bases from V and 1 from J, leaving 19 bases between them. Per the germline V gene, CDR1 is SGHVS and CDR2 is FQNEAQ. The CDR3 sequence is CAAGLGVQRTDTQYF. The CDR3 DNA reads as TGTGCCGCGGGATTGGGGGTCCAACGCACAGATACGCAGTATTTT.

This clonotype was counted only a few times. The V call is TRBV28, the J call TRBJ1-2, with 7 bases matching TRBD1. Germline trimming cut 4 bases from V and 2 bases from J; bases unmatched to any gene: 16. Germline CDR1 reads MDHEN; CDR2 reads SYDVKM. The CDR3 is 18 residues long. The CDR3 DNA sequence: TGTGCCAGCAGTTCCTCAAACTCCCGACAGGGAGGGAACTATGGCTACACCTTC. It encodes CASSSSNSRQGGNYGYTF.

The rearrangement uses TRBV7-9 and TRBJ2-1; no clear D. This CDR3 is built from 12 residues. CDR1 SEHNR and CDR2 FQNEAQ come from the germline V gene (reference sequence). Trimming shortened V by 1 base and J by 6 bases, and 4 bases separated the two germline ends. The CDR3 nucleotides read TGTGCCAGCAGCTTAGTCACCAATGAGCAGTTCTTC. Its protein is CASSLVTNEQFF.

Here the CDR3 reads CASPGTVRREQYF. CDR3 bases: TGTGCCAGCCCCGGGACAGTCCGGAGGGAGCAGTACTTC. The J gene is TRBJ2-7, the V gene TRBV28; 7 bases map to TRBD1. CDR3 size: 13 residues. Germline lookup yields CDR1 MDHEN and CDR2 SYDVKM. V was clipped by 8 bases and J by 7 bases; unmatched bases: 11.

CDR3: CSARYQETQYF. CDR3 nucleotides: TGCAGTGCTCGGTACCAAGAGACCCAGTACTTC. The genes are TRBV20-1 and TRBJ2-5; D is undetermined. Trimming removed 5 bases at V and 0 bases at J, with 4 bases between. Germline values: CDR1 DFQATT, CDR2 SNEGSKA (reference sequence). The CDR3 has 11 residues.

In this sample, this clonotype turned up a few times. Germline is not matched at one junction end, which may reflect a read error. This chain links TRBV6-5 with TRBJ1-1; D is perhaps TRBD1 (5 bases). Germline loops: CDR1 MNHEY, CDR2 SVGAGI. This CDR3 is 13 amino acids long. The CDR3 coding sequence is TGTGCCAGCAATAAGCGGGGGAACACTGAAGTTTTCTTT. Translation: CASNKRGNTEVFF.

This clonotype was seen a few times. The CDR3 DNA sequence: TGTGCCAGCAGCTTTTTATCCAGGGGTGAAGCTTTCTTT. Its translation: CASSFLSRGEAFF. The chain has TRBV5-8 and TRBJ1-1, with a possible D match to TRBD1 (6 bases). The CDR3 extends over 13 amino acids. Germline CDR1 and CDR2: SGHTS and YDEGEE. V was cut by 2 bases and J by 7 bases, with 12 bases left in between. Full variable domain (remainder filled in from reference TRBV5-8 and TRBJ1-1): EAGVTQSPTHLIKTRGQQATLRCSPISGHTSVYWYQQALGLGLQFLLWYDEGEERNRGNFPPRFSGRQFPNYSSELNVNALELEDSALYLCASSFLSRGEAFFGQGTRLTVV.

The V call is TRBV28, the J call TRBJ2-7; 10 positions agree with TRBD1. Germline CDR1 and CDR2: MDHEN and SYDVKM. The junction had 8 bases not matched to a gene; V was cut back by 6 bases and J by 6 bases. The CDR3 sequence is 14 residues long. The CDR3 here is CASSRGTGVVEQYF. DNA of the CDR3: TGTGCCAGCAGCCGCGGGACAGGGGTCGTCGAGCAGTACTTC.

This clonotype appeared many times. The genes are TRBV5-5 and TRBJ1-4; no clear D. The CDR3 runs 16 residues. Germline V gene sequence: CDR1 SGHKS, CDR2 YYEKEE (reference sequence). Trimming cost V 4 bases and J 5 bases, with 18 bases left between them. As DNA, the CDR3 is TGTGCCAGCAGCCCGACGCTTACGGACTCGAATGAAAAACTGTTTTTT. It specifies CASSPTLTDSNEKLFF.

As regards this clonotype: A much larger clone lies one base from this, so it may be a read error. V and J are TRBV28 and TRBJ2-7; a weak D match, TRBD1 (6 bases). The CDR3 has 14 amino acids. Germline assignment: CDR1 MDHEN and CDR2 SYDVKM. V was clipped by 4 bases and J by 6 bases, with 16 bases between them. CDR3 protein: CASSSGTFSREQYF. CDR3 sequence (DNA): TGTGCCAGCAGTTCCGGGACATTCTCTCGCGAGCAGTACTTC.

This clonotype appeared a few times. The chain joins TRBV2 to TRBJ1-2, with 7 bases that match TRBD1. The CDR3 runs 14 residues. With 2 bases clipped from V and 5 bases from J, the junction kept 5 bases outside the gene matches. CDR1 and CDR2 (germline): SNHLY, FYNNEI. The CDR3 here is CASSERGTVYGYTF. The DNA for the CDR3 is TGTGCCAGCAGTGAAAGGGGGACAGTGTATGGCTACACCTTC.

The rearrangement links TRBV7-9 to TRBJ2-5, with no clear D. Per germline, CDR1 SEHNR and CDR2 FQNEAQ (reference sequence). The V gene lost 1 base and the J gene lost 0 bases, with 6 bases spanning the gap. This CDR3 has 14 residues. CDR3 sequence (DNA): TGTGCCAGCAGCTTAGTTCCGGACCAAGAGACCCAGTACTTC. It translates to CASSLVPDQETQYF.

The V call is TRBV29-1, the J call TRBJ2-1; the D gene is possibly TRBD2 (6 bases). CDR1 is SQVTM, CDR2 ANQGSEA, per germline. V was trimmed by 6 bases and J by 0 bases, leaving 18 bases between them. The CDR3 has 16 amino acids. DNA of the CDR3: TGCAGCGTGCGACTCGGGGGAGGCAGCTCCTACAATGAGCAGTTCTTC. Translation: CSVRLGGGSSYNEQFF.

Note on this clonotype: The junction and the germline gene differ at one end; a read error may be behind it. The chain carries TRBV12-3 or TRBV12-4 and TRBJ2-5, with a possible D match to TRBD2 (6 bases). The CDR3 totals 14 residues. CDR3 bases: TGTGCCACCAGTTTTGGTGCGGGAAGAGAGACCCAGTACTTC. This translates into CATSFGAGRETQYF.

The chain combines TRBV27 with TRBJ2-7, with D perhaps TRBD1 (6 bases). The germline V and J ends were trimmed by 6 bases and 2 bases, with 11 bases remaining between them. The CDR3 extends over 13 amino acids. Germline-derived CDR1 and CDR2 are MNHEY and SMNVEV (reference sequence). The CDR3 coding sequence is TGTGCCAGCAGCCCGGACAGAGCCTACGAGCAGTACTTC. Its translation: CASSPDRAYEQYF.

This chain connects TRBV7-6 to TRBJ2-2, with 7 bases lining up with TRBD2. This CDR3 spans 13 amino acids. Losses at the gene ends were 5 bases for V and 6 bases for J; bases not matched to a gene: 3. The V gene's germline CDR1 is SGHVS and CDR2 FNYEAQ. The CDR3 DNA follows: TGTGCCAGCAGCCCGGCGGGGGCCGGGGAGCTGTTTTTT. Translating gives CASSPAGAGELFF.